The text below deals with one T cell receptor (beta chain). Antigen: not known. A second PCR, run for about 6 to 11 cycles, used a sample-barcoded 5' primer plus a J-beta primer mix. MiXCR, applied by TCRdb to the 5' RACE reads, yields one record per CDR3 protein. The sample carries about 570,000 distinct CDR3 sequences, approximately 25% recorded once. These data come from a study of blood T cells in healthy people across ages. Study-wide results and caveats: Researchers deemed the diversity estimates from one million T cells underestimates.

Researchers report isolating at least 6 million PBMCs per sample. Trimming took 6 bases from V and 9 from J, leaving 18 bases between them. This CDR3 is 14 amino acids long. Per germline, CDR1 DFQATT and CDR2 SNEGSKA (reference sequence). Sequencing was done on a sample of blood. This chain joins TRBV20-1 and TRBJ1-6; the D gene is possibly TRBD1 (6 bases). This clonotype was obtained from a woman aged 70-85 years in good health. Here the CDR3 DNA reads TGCAGTGCCCTATTGGCGGGGGGCGGTTCACCCCTCCACTTT. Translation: CSALLAGGGSPLHF.